This record covers a single TCR beta chain. The target of this receptor is not known. Per-nucleotide qualities are absent, and no much larger clonotype sits a single base away. Library method: the immunoSEQ multiplex PCR assay. A mixture of 60 forward primers for TCR Vbeta segments and 13 reverse primers for TCR Jbeta segments was used in the multiplex PCR. Amplification of the CDR3 region of rearranged TCR beta genes was performed with a multiplex PCR assay on genomic DNA. The Illumina HiSeq System was used to sequence the amplified TCR beta libraries as 87-base-pair reads. The original pipeline was this. A later analysis tallied roughly 80 million unique TCR beta chains across the 550 to 850 repertoires, and roughly 11 million of those chains were shared by two or more donors. Raw reads were error-corrected and collapsed into unique sequences with a nearest-neighbor algorithm that merged closely related sequences to remove PCR and sequencing errors. CDR3 sequences were aligned to IMGT reference sequences to assign V, D and J gene segments. For a sequence to be retained, a match of at least six nucleotides to both a V gene segment and a J gene segment was required. A rearrangement counted as productive if the CDR3 had no stop codons and remained in frame with V and J, and every other rearrangement counted as non-productive. CDR3 was defined according to IMGT convention as the region running from the second conserved V-encoded cysteine to the conserved J-encoded phenylalanine. Sequences without an unambiguous match to a single V gene segment were excluded from the earlier analysis of approximately 600 of the donors. In an earlier analysis of a few hundred of the donors, V segments were called functional above 56.7% productive rearrangements and were called segregating when the between-donor standard deviation exceeded 5%. A statistical classification framework was developed to diagnose cytomegalovirus status using the catalog of TCR beta chain sequences. A later analysis assigned V and J genes by comparing TCR nucleotide sequences with IMGT/GENE-DB human TR gene sequences. The TCRdist pipeline was used in a later analysis to assign CDR3 sequences and most-parsimonious VDJ recombination scenarios. In a later analysis, each TCR beta chain was defined by its CDR3 amino acid sequence together with its V-gene family, and reads without a unique V-gene family were excluded. To address suspected cross-contamination and a sequencing artifact, a later analysis removed approximately 590 highly shared, low-generation-probability nucleotide sequences. A later analysis calculated a clonal expansion index for each public chain from normalized within-repertoire ranks of inferred template counts. In a later analysis, generation probabilities were computed using a VDJ recombination model fitted to out-of-frame rearrangements, and the results were checked against IGoR. A later analysis scored TCR-TCR, TCR-HLA and TCR-CMV co-occurrence with hypergeometric tests, applying a repertoire-size bias correction to TCR pairs. A later analysis estimated false discovery rates by permuting HLA or CMV assignments 20 times. In a later analysis, co-occurring TCRs were grouped using DBSCAN, and TCRdist sequence similarity was added for clustering within HLA-allele-positive subsets. For co-occurrence clustering, repertoires with fewer than 30,000 or more than 120,000 public chains were excluded, along with five or six repertoires with anomalous nucleotide sharing. TCRdb took over this immuneACCESS table, retaining in-frame rearrangements with V and J assigned. Such tables are incomplete; in checked studies, under half of the missing clones stem from an unresolved V gene, and the remainder is unexplained. V, J and clone size reflect that table, while D and trimming were determined from the DNA. The sample table shows 100,000 to 120,000 clones, and approximately 80% are seen once. Under 1.5% of the sample is held by the ten biggest clonotypes.

This record belongs to a study of cytomegalovirus exposure and HLA in healthy donors (TCRdb year 2017). Looking at the study overall: An earlier analysis of approximately 550 of the donors reported 276 Gb of sequence data and approximately 110 million unique TCR beta sequences from some 180 million T cells. About 310 gigabases of sequencing data and roughly 90 million unique TCR sequences were included in an early release covering roughly 600 HLA-typed donors. Of the 350 to 400 genotyped donors, around 81% fell in the genetic ancestry cluster associated with self-reported Caucasian donors. The aim of the study was to test whether cataloging public T cell receptors could identify signatures of past pathogen exposure. The T cell repertoires of some 700 subjects were profiled by immunosequencing and related to cytomegalovirus serostatus. Besides the first cohort of around 670 subjects, a separate validation cohort made up of 120 different subjects was used. To predict cytomegalovirus infection status, the study combined high-throughput TCR immunosequencing, statistical association of individual TCRs with disease status, and machine learning. In a later analysis, previously published TCR beta repertoires from 550 to 700 donors were re-analyzed and high-resolution HLA genotyping was added so that TCR occurrence patterns could be studied. Rather than drawing on any new phenotypic data, the later analysis identified candidate immune exposures from TCR beta sequences and the way those sequences occurred across donors. To decide whether each TCR beta V gene segment behaved as functional or pseudogenic, an earlier analysis of approximately 620 of the donors relied on high-throughput TCR beta sequencing. Donor age, sex, ethnicity and CMV serostatus were compiled together with the repertoire data. A later genetic analysis used genome-wide SNP genotypes for about 60% of the roughly 700 donors, treating that subset as a discovery cohort. Every discovery cohort repertoire had been produced on one sequencing platform. Class I and class II HLA loci were covered by the typing at four-digit resolution. Typing coverage varied by locus: roughly 629-640 donors for A, B, C, DRB1 and DQB1; roughly 560 for DQA1; approximately 570 for DPA1; more than 450 for DPB1. Four to six DR-DQ haplotypes were handled as single units for association and clustering, since linkage in the cohort was strong. Across about 380 genotyped donors of the cohort, an average of about 240,000 unique TCR beta nucleotide sequences per donor were sequenced, and approximately 19% of those sequences were non-productive. What the work shows at the level of the full study, not this receptor alone: It was suggested by the authors that the approach could potentially be generalized to other disease states and immunological phenotypes. The earlier analysis of some 560 of the donors excluded roughly 17 rarely observed V segments, including chromosome 9 orphons, because counts were too low. The only immune exposure information available for the cohort was CMV serostatus. A further reported finding was that TCR beta sequences accurately predicted the HLA-A and HLA-B alleles for most subjects in the first cohort. V-gene and J-gene trimming of TCR beta chains was associated with a missense DCLRE1C variant in a later genetic analysis, and the association was replicated in an independent cohort. Correlated functional status among segregating V segments might be attributable to linkage disequilibrium, but an unknown experimental factor could not be ruled out. A later analysis found that HLA-associated TCR beta chains were more clonally expanded and had lower generation probabilities than equally common non-associated chains. A later analysis found that TCR association rates varied across HLA loci, with DRB1 alleles showing the most associated TCRs and HLA-C alleles the fewest. The study gave a list of over 150 TCR beta chains associated with cytomegalovirus. A later analysis reported that several top co-occurrence clusters appeared linked to parvovirus B19, influenza, CMV and Epstein-Barr virus. HLA typing was unavailable for some donors at each locus, so association tests used only the typed subset. A later analysis associated 15,000 or so TCR beta sequences with specific HLA alleles at a false discovery rate of 0.05. According to a later genetic analysis, donors in an Asian-associated ancestry cluster had fewer N-insertions in productive TCRs than the roughly 670-donor mean. In this cohort, only TCR beta chains were sequenced, and detectable features were limited by the absence of alpha or paired-chain data. A later analysis found that most CMV-associated TCR beta chains appeared HLA-restricted, with HLA associations seemingly driven largely by CMV exposure. Roughly uniform sequencing depth across donors was assumed in presence/absence analyses, although this assumption may not hold. In an earlier analysis of 450 to 750 of the donors, most TCR beta V segments appeared in productive rearrangements about 90% or about 30% of the time, broadly matching IMGT annotations. Strong co-occurrence of HLA alleles, especially DR and DQ, made assigning TCR associations to individual alleles difficult. A cluster of highly shared sequence variants was judged likely to represent a technical artifact of the sequencing pipeline. Cytomegalovirus status was reported to be diagnosed by the classifier with high specificity and sensitivity in both the original and validation cohorts. Most TCR sequences were seen in very few donors, while some public TCRs were found in many individuals. A few of the identified cytomegalovirus-associated TCR beta chains were confirmed in vitro to be specific for cytomegalovirus antigens.

The cohort consisted of more than 650 healthy bone marrow donors. Cohort members were all nominally healthy when sampled, although unrecorded immune exposures were likely present. The donor was CMV seronegative and was included in the group of several hundred seronegative cohort members. Each donor provided a peripheral blood sample, and peripheral blood mononuclear cells were used for TCR beta sequencing. Genomic DNA extraction from the blood cell samples was performed with the Qiagen DNeasy Blood Extraction Kit. The origin of this receptor is a man aged 30-40 years in good health and CMV-seronegative. The sample was PBMCs.

CDR3 sequence: CASSDQGSQPQHF. The nucleotide sequence is TGTGCCAGCTCAGATCAGGGATCCCAGCCCCAGCATTTT. Recombination connected TRBV18 to TRBJ1-5, with TRBD1 tentatively as D gene (5 bases match). CDR1 KGHSH and CDR2 LQKENI were looked up in the germline V gene. Relative to germline, V is 5 bases shorter and J is 7 bases shorter, with 12 bases between their ends. The CDR3 goes from the cysteine to the phenylalanine over 13 residues. Kept here is only the CDR3 DNA, which spans 39 bases and is read in frame from base 1.